These T cell receptor beta chains were read from a single sample in a study of blood T cell repertoires in COVID-19. The table came from immunoSEQ multiplex PCR; TCRdb's copy has only in-frame clones and leaves some out. The data contain almost 95,000 clones, roughly 89% of them seen just once; the ten biggest clones take up 18%. Sequencing input: peripheral blood. The receptors originated from a woman in her fifties or sixties with COVID-19, enrolled during active disease. Both conserved end residues are part of each CDR3. A D gene is named only where the DNA matches it firmly. Size is omitted from some rows. Given values are once, few, many or a class for expanded clones.

d_gene: .; v_gene: TRBV18; abundance: .; j_gene: TRBJ1-3; CDR3aa: CASSPSDSGNTIYF; CDR3nt: TGTGCCAGCTCACCCTCAGACTCTGGAAACACCATATATTTT
d_gene: TRBD1; v_gene: TRBV6-1; abundance: few; j_gene: TRBJ1-3; CDR3aa: CASSEAATGPSGNTIYF; CDR3nt: TGTGCCAGCAGTGAAGCAGCGACAGGGCCCTCTGGAAACACCATATATTTT
d_gene: .; v_gene: TRBV7-9; abundance: .; j_gene: TRBJ1-6; CDR3aa: CASRPTGNSPLHF; CDR3nt: TGTGCCAGCAGGCCAACCGGGAATTCACCCCTCCACTTT
d_gene: .; v_gene: TRBV15; abundance: .; j_gene: TRBJ2-1; CDR3aa: CATSRETAGRSYNEQFF; CDR3nt: TGTGCCACCAGCAGAGAAACCGCGGGGAGGTCCTACAATGAGCAGTTCTTC
d_gene: .; v_gene: TRBV10-3; abundance: once; j_gene: TRBJ1-5; CDR3aa: CAISDPSGNQPQHF; CDR3nt: TGTGCCATCAGTGATCCTTCGGGCAATCAGCCCCAGCATTTT
d_gene: TRBD2; v_gene: TRBV4-3; abundance: .; j_gene: TRBJ2-5; CDR3aa: CASSQGLAGATPHF; CDR3nt: TGCGCCAGCAGCCAAGGGCTAGCGGGGGCGACACCGCACTTC
d_gene: .; v_gene: TRBV19; abundance: .; j_gene: TRBJ1-2; CDR3aa: CASSSPRTVYQSNYGYTF; CDR3nt: TGTGCCAGTAGTAGCCCTCGGACAGTTTACCAATCTAACTATGGCTACACCTTC
d_gene: .; v_gene: TRBV9; abundance: few; j_gene: TRBJ1-6; CDR3aa: CASSVREGSTPLHF; CDR3nt: TGTGCCAGCAGCGTACGGGAGGGGTCTACACCCCTCCACTTT
d_gene: TRBD1; v_gene: TRBV19; abundance: .; j_gene: TRBJ1-1; CDR3aa: CASSPIPGQGITEAFF; CDR3nt: TGTGCCAGTAGTCCTATCCCGGGACAGGGAATCACTGAAGCTTTCTTT
d_gene: TRBD1; v_gene: TRBV29-1; abundance: .; j_gene: TRBJ1-6; CDR3aa: CTALVTGQGNSPLHF; CDR3nt: TGCACTGCTTTGGTGACGGGACAGGGGAATTCACCCCTCCACTTT
d_gene: TRBD2; v_gene: TRBV7-2; abundance: .; j_gene: TRBJ2-3; CDR3aa: CASSLSSGGITDTQYF; CDR3nt: TGTGCCAGCAGCCTAAGTAGCGGGGGAATCACAGATACGCAGTATTTT
d_gene: .; v_gene: TRBV20-1; abundance: .; j_gene: TRBJ2-7; CDR3aa: CSASSDSLSYEQYF; CDR3nt: TGCAGTGCTAGTTCGGACAGCCTTTCATACGAGCAGTACTTC
d_gene: .; v_gene: TRBV5-5; abundance: .; j_gene: TRBJ1-1; CDR3aa: CASSFGWGEAFF; CDR3nt: TGTGCCAGCAGCTTTGGGTGGGGCGAAGCTTTCTTT
d_gene: .; v_gene: TRBV19; abundance: once; j_gene: TRBJ1-5; CDR3aa: CASNRRSNQPQHF; CDR3nt: TGTGCCAGTAATCGTCGGAGCAATCAGCCCCAGCATTTT
d_gene: .; v_gene: TRBV3-1/TRBV3-2; abundance: .; j_gene: TRBJ1-1; CDR3aa: CASSHLYPRVKKEDTEAFF; CDR3nt: TGTGCCAGCAGCCATCTCTATCCCAGGGTAAAGAAAGAGGACACTGAAGCTTTCTTT
d_gene: TRBD2; v_gene: TRBV15; abundance: .; j_gene: TRBJ2-5; CDR3aa: CATSSGGKTQYF; CDR3nt: TGTGCCACCAGCAGCGGGGGGAAGACCCAGTACTTC
d_gene: .; v_gene: TRBV7-2; abundance: once; j_gene: TRBJ1-2; CDR3aa: CASSRGLGGYTF; CDR3nt: TGTGCCAGCAGCCGCGGGCTTGGGGGCTACACCTTC
d_gene: .; v_gene: TRBV30; abundance: .; j_gene: TRBJ1-1; CDR3aa: CAWSVRDLNAF; CDR3nt: TGTGCCTGGAGTGTACGGGACTTGAATGCGTTT
d_gene: TRBD2; v_gene: TRBV5-1; abundance: .; j_gene: TRBJ2-3; CDR3aa: CASSGGLAGSSTDTQYF; CDR3nt: TGCGCCAGCAGCGGGGGACTAGCGGGGTCTAGCACAGATACGCAGTATTTT
d_gene: .; v_gene: TRBV5-5; abundance: .; j_gene: TRBJ2-5; CDR3aa: CASSVQRETQYF; CDR3nt: TGTGCCAGCAGCGTACAAAGAGAGACCCAGTACTTC
d_gene: .; v_gene: TRBV6-6; abundance: .; j_gene: TRBJ1-2; CDR3aa: CASTPRTSDYGYTF; CDR3nt: TGTGCCAGCACCCCCCGTACCAGTGACTATGGCTACACCTTC
d_gene: .; v_gene: TRBV30; abundance: few; j_gene: TRBJ2-7; CDR3aa: CAWSRAYEQYF; CDR3nt: TGTGCCTGGAGTCGGGCCTACGAGCAGTACTTC
d_gene: .; v_gene: TRBV5-1; abundance: .; j_gene: TRBJ2-5; CDR3aa: CASSPQGTGPQYF; CDR3nt: TGCGCCAGCAGCCCGCAGGGGACGGGGCCCCAGTACTTC
d_gene: TRBD2; v_gene: TRBV28; abundance: once; j_gene: TRBJ2-3; CDR3aa: CASSFAGVRTDTQYF; CDR3nt: TGTGCCAGCAGTTTCGCGGGGGTACGCACAGATACGCAGTATTTT
d_gene: .; v_gene: TRBV19; abundance: .; j_gene: TRBJ2-7; CDR3aa: CASSMSAAYEQYF; CDR3nt: TGTGCCAGTAGTATGTCTGCAGCCTACGAGCAGTACTTC
d_gene: .; v_gene: TRBV28; abundance: .; j_gene: TRBJ2-1; CDR3aa: CASRDTGRNEQFF; CDR3nt: TGTGCCAGCCGGGACACGGGTCGCAATGAGCAGTTCTTC
d_gene: TRBD1; v_gene: TRBV7-6; abundance: .; j_gene: TRBJ2-7; CDR3aa: CASSLVSGGEQYF; CDR3nt: TGTGCCAGCAGCTTAGTATCAGGGGGCGAGCAGTACTTC
d_gene: TRBD1; v_gene: TRBV11-2; abundance: few; j_gene: TRBJ1-2; CDR3aa: CASSSTRTGRSNYGYTF; CDR3nt: TGTGCCAGCAGCTCGACCCGGACAGGTCGATCTAACTATGGCTACACCTTC
d_gene: TRBD1; v_gene: TRBV2; abundance: .; j_gene: TRBJ1-5; CDR3aa: CASSARQGARQPQHF; CDR3nt: TGTGCCAGCAGTGCCCGACAGGGGGCTCGGCAGCCCCAGCATTTT
d_gene: TRBD1; v_gene: TRBV6-5; abundance: .; j_gene: TRBJ1-2; CDR3aa: CASSPDRLDGYTF; CDR3nt: TGTGCCAGCAGCCCGGACAGGTTGGATGGCTACACCTTC
d_gene: .; v_gene: TRBV19; abundance: .; j_gene: TRBJ2-7; CDR3aa: CASSMGREQYF; CDR3nt: TGTGCCAGTAGTATGGGGAGGGAGCAGTACTTC
d_gene: TRBD2; v_gene: TRBV7-3; abundance: .; j_gene: TRBJ2-1; CDR3aa: CASSSGLALPNEQFF; CDR3nt: TGTGCCAGCAGCTCCGGACTAGCACTCCCCAATGAGCAGTTCTTC
d_gene: TRBD1; v_gene: TRBV6-5; abundance: .; j_gene: TRBJ1-3; CDR3aa: CASTGTGGSGNTIYF; CDR3nt: TGTGCCAGCACGGGGACAGGGGGCTCTGGAAACACCATATATTTT
d_gene: TRBD1; v_gene: TRBV7-3; abundance: .; j_gene: TRBJ1-1; CDR3aa: CASSLQGTAEAFF; CDR3nt: TGTGCCAGCAGCTTACAGGGGACAGCTGAAGCTTTCTTT
d_gene: .; v_gene: TRBV20-1; abundance: once; j_gene: TRBJ1-2; CDR3aa: CSARDLVGYTF; CDR3nt: TGCAGTGCTAGAGATCTCGTCGGCTACACCTTC
d_gene: TRBD1; v_gene: TRBV28; abundance: few; j_gene: TRBJ1-1; CDR3aa: CASNVGGLEAFF; CDR3nt: TGTGCCAGCAATGTAGGGGGCCTGGAAGCTTTCTTT
d_gene: TRBD1; v_gene: TRBV2; abundance: .; j_gene: TRBJ2-2; CDR3aa: CASSEGQGGTGELFF; CDR3nt: TGTGCCAGCAGTGAAGGACAGGGCGGAACCGGGGAGCTGTTTTTT
d_gene: TRBD1; v_gene: TRBV25-1; abundance: .; j_gene: TRBJ1-2; CDR3aa: CASSGQGTNYGYTF; CDR3nt: TGTGCCAGCAGTGGACAGGGTACGAATTATGGCTACACCTTC
d_gene: .; v_gene: TRBV3-1/TRBV3-2; abundance: .; j_gene: TRBJ1-1; CDR3aa: CASSARLGRNTEAFF; CDR3nt: TGTGCCAGCAGCGCCCGTTTGGGGAGGAACACTGAAGCTTTCTTT
d_gene: .; v_gene: TRBV9; abundance: .; j_gene: TRBJ1-1; CDR3aa: CASSVLEEHTEAFF; CDR3nt: TGTGCCAGCAGCGTATTGGAGGAGCATACTGAAGCTTTCTTT
d_gene: .; v_gene: TRBV2; abundance: .; j_gene: TRBJ1-5; CDR3aa: CASDQGTGQPQHF; CDR3nt: TGTGCCAGCGATCAGGGAACAGGTCAGCCCCAGCATTTT
d_gene: .; v_gene: TRBV10-1; abundance: .; j_gene: TRBJ2-3; CDR3aa: CASSEPGTGADTDTQYF; CDR3nt: TGCGCCAGCAGTGAGCCTGGGACTGGCGCCGACACAGATACGCAGTATTTT
d_gene: .; v_gene: TRBV24-1; abundance: .; j_gene: TRBJ2-5; CDR3aa: CATSETRFSPQETQYF; CDR3nt: TGTGCCACCAGTGAAACAAGGTTTAGCCCTCAAGAGACCCAGTACTTC
d_gene: .; v_gene: TRBV7-2; abundance: .; j_gene: TRBJ1-2; CDR3aa: CASSFPRQSHGYTF; CDR3nt: TGTGCCAGCAGCTTCCCCCGACAGAGCCATGGCTACACCTTC